A selection of T cell receptor beta chains follows, all from one sample in a study of blood T cell repertoires in COVID-19. Generated by immunoSEQ multiplex PCR, the TCRdb table keeps only in-frame clones and is missing some. The sample carries 85,000 to 95,000 clones, approximately 90% recorded once. Sequenced sample: peripheral blood. Source of these receptors: a woman in her 50s in a cohort sampled during active COVID-19. The CDR3 runs from the conserved cysteine through the conserved F or W. Fields, in order: CDR3 protein, CDR3 DNA, clone size, V gene, J gene, D gene. The D gene is left open where the match is weak. Where a row states a size, it is once, few, many or the class of an expanded clone; other rows omit it.

CDR3: CASSPGLVRNSPLHF
DNA: TGTGCCAGCAGTCCAGGGTTGGTTCGGAATTCACCCCTCCACTTT
size: .
V: TRBV6-5
J: TRBJ1-6
D: .

CDR3: CASSSFPGGPGELFF
DNA: TGTGCCAGCAGCTCCTTCCCAGGGGGACCCGGGGAGCTGTTTTTT
size: .
V: TRBV7-6
J: TRBJ2-2
D: TRBD1

CDR3: CASSSTGQRNNEQFF
DNA: TGTGCCAGCAGCTCCACGGGACAGCGGAACAATGAGCAGTTCTTC
size: .
V: TRBV9
J: TRBJ2-1
D: TRBD1

CDR3: CASKSGDYGYTF
DNA: TGTGCCAGCAAGTCCGGGGACTATGGCTACACCTTC
size: .
V: TRBV28
J: TRBJ1-2
D: .

CDR3: CASSPRTGTTYGYTF
DNA: TGTGCCAGTAGTCCTCGGACAGGGACGACCTATGGCTACACCTTC
size: .
V: TRBV19
J: TRBJ1-2
D: TRBD1

CDR3: CASSQVEGADEKLFF
DNA: TGCGCCAGCAGCCAAGTAGAGGGGGCGGATGAAAAACTGTTTTTT
size: .
V: TRBV4-1
J: TRBJ1-4
D: TRBD1

CDR3: CASSHSSGGNEQFF
DNA: TGTGCCAGCAGCCATTCTAGCGGGGGGAATGAGCAGTTCTTC
size: .
V: TRBV3-1/TRBV3-2
J: TRBJ2-1
D: TRBD2

CDR3: CASSIRAQTEAFF
DNA: TGTGCCAGTAGTATCCGTGCCCAGACTGAAGCTTTCTTT
size: .
V: TRBV19
J: TRBJ1-1
D: .

CDR3: CASGLAAETISVGNTIYF
DNA: TGTGCTAGTGGTTTGGCGGCAGAGACTATATCAGTAGGAAACACCATATATTTT
size: .
V: TRBV12-5
J: TRBJ1-3
D: .

CDR3: CASRPGWSGELFF
DNA: TGTGCCAGCAGGCCGGGTTGGAGCGGGGAGCTGTTTTTT
size: few
V: TRBV2
J: TRBJ2-2
D: .

CDR3: CAWSPTTGTYNSPLHF
DNA: TGTGCCTGGAGTCCGACGACAGGAACCTATAATTCACCCCTCCACTTT
size: .
V: TRBV30
J: TRBJ1-6
D: .

CDR3: CASSEGRANSGNTIYF
DNA: TGTGCCAGCAGTGAAGGAAGAGCCAACTCTGGAAACACCATATATTTT
size: .
V: TRBV2
J: TRBJ1-3
D: .

CDR3: CASSSGLAVADF
DNA: TGTGCCAGCAGCTCCGGACTAGCGGTTGCGGACTTC
size: .
V: TRBV5-6
J: TRBJ2-7
D: TRBD2

CDR3: CASSFSGYGYTF
DNA: TGTGCCAGCAGTTTCTCGGGGTATGGCTACACCTTC
size: .
V: TRBV28
J: TRBJ1-2
D: .